This T cell receptor beta chain stems from a study of T cell responses to AZD1222 COVID-19 vaccine. CDR1 and CDR2 from the germline V gene are SGHDT and YYEEEE. The CDR3 runs 15 residues. The V and J ends lost 4 bases and 2 bases respectively, with 13 bases between them. The assay was immunoSEQ multiplex PCR, and TCRdb's table has in-frame clones only and misses some. The sample records 55,000 to 60,000 clones, more than 70% being singletons. Note on this clone: Its antigen is as yet unknown.

Notes on the study in general: Among spike-specific TCRs, nearly half reportedly target unmutated variant regions.

V usage is TRBV5-6 and J usage is TRBJ2-1; D call uncertain. The clonotype originates from an adult in good health. Sample: peripheral blood, taken on day 0 of MenACWY control vaccination. The CDR3 DNA reads TGTGCCAGCAGCCTGCCGGCGGTACCCTACAATGAGCAGTTCTTC. Amino acids: CASSLPAVPYNEQFF.